The 18 T cell receptor beta chains below come from one sample, sequenced in a study of Graves' ophthalmopathy and Graves' hyperthyroidism. As the template, RNA transcripts were used to amplify TCR beta CDR3 regions. The workflow started with a first-round RT-PCR run with HTBI primers and then moved on to a second-round multiplex PCR. One entry per CDR3 protein, called by TCRdb with MiXCR from the multiplex PCR reads. This table has a few hundred thousand distinct CDR3 sequences, approximately 15% appearing once. The specimen sequenced was peripheral blood. The source is a young woman with stable Graves' hyperthyroidism.

This clonotype was picked up many times. The chain uses TRBV20-1 and TRBJ1-1, with 8 bases fitting TRBD1. Germline V gives CDR1 DFQATT, CDR2 SNEGSKA (reference sequence). V gave up 4 bases and J gave up 10 bases; unmatched junction bases: 11. The CDR3 is made up of 13 amino acids. For the CDR3, the DNA is TGCAGTGCTACGACCGGACAGGGACTCGGAGCTTTCTTT. This gives the protein CSATTGQGLGAFF.

This clonotype was recorded many times. The chain carries TRBV4-1 and TRBJ1-2, with 7 bases lining up with TRBD1. Germline assignment: CDR1 MGHRA and CDR2 YSYEKL. This CDR3 comprises 13 residues. The V segment lost 4 bases and the J segment 4 bases; nucleotides outside the gene matches: 3. In DNA, the CDR3 is TGCGCCAGCAGCCCCGGGACAGTCTATGGCTACACCTTC. Protein: CASSPGTVYGYTF.

This clonotype was observed many times. The chain couples TRBV12-3 or TRBV12-4 to TRBJ2-7, with 7 bases fitting TRBD1. The CDR3 extends over 15 amino acids. Trimming at V came to 5 bases and at J to 3 bases, leaving 10 bases not matched to a gene. CDR3 DNA: TGTGCCAGCAGTCCGCATGGACAGGCGTTCTACGAGCAGTACTTC. Protein product: CASSPHGQAFYEQYF.

V and J are TRBV28 and TRBJ2-7, with D unresolved. From germline, CDR1 is MDHEN and CDR2 SYDVKM. The CDR3 has 12 amino acids. The ends were cut back, 4 bases at V and 3 bases at J, with 7 bases in the middle. CDR3 sequence: CASSWSIYEQYF. CDR3 sequence (DNA): TGTGCCAGCAGTTGGAGTATCTACGAGCAGTACTTC.

This clonotype was counted at least ten times. The chain carries TRBV29-1 and TRBJ1-1; D ambiguous. This CDR3 is 13 amino acids long. The germline V and J ends were trimmed by 2 bases and 0 bases, with 7 bases remaining between them. CDR1 SQVTM and CDR2 ANQGSEA come from the germline V gene. DNA for the CDR3: TGCAGCGTTGAACGGAAAATGAACACTGAAGCTTTCTTT. Its protein is CSVERKMNTEAFF.

This clonotype was counted at least ten times. The chain links TRBV29-1 to TRBJ1-2; the D gene is possibly TRBD1 (5 bases). This CDR3 comprises 13 residues. Per the germline V gene, CDR1 is SQVTM and CDR2 is ANQGSEA. V lost 4 bases and J 5 bases, leaving 14 bases between the germline ends. For the CDR3, the DNA is TGCAGCGTTGTTTTTAGGGAGGGGTATGGCTACACCTTC. It translates to CSVVFREGYGYTF.

V usage is TRBV12-3 or TRBV12-4 and J usage is TRBJ2-6; D is perhaps TRBD2 (6 bases). CDR3 length: 15 amino acids. Trimming shortened V by 3 bases and J by 3 bases, and 9 bases separated the two germline ends. In DNA form, the CDR3 reads TGTGCCAGCAGTTTCTACGGGAGTGGGGCCAACGTCCTGACTTTC. This sequence encodes CASSFYGSGANVLTF.

This clonotype has at least ten counts. The chain links TRBV7-2 to TRBJ2-6; D may be TRBD1 (5 bases). Germline V lookup: CDR1 SGHTA, CDR2 FQGNSA. The CDR3 sequence is 15 residues long. V was cut by 6 bases and J by 2 bases, with 11 bases left in between. Here the CDR3 reads CASRPIRAGANVLTF. The CDR3 DNA is TGTGCCAGCAGACCAATCAGGGCTGGGGCCAACGTCCTGACTTTC.

This clonotype was counted at least ten times. The chain is built from TRBV6-2 or TRBV6-3 and TRBJ1-5; D uncertain. Germline V gene sequence: CDR1 MNHEY, CDR2 SVGEGT. The CDR3 runs to 14 residues. The V end lost 6 bases, the J end lost 3 bases, and 12 bases lay between the germline ends. In DNA, the CDR3 is TGTGCCAGCAGCCCCGACTGGGACAATCAGCCCCAGCATTTT. Its protein product is CASSPDWDNQPQHF.

The rearrangement links TRBV12-3 or TRBV12-4 to TRBJ1-1; 9 bases match TRBD1. The CDR3 is 14 amino acids. J gave up 6 bases and V 6 bases, and 8 bases lay outside the gene matches. The CDR3 nucleotides read TGTGCCAGCAGCTCCCGGGACAGGGTTGCTGAAGCTTTCTTT. It codes for CASSSRDRVAEAFF.

This clonotype was detected once. The V call is TRBV28, the J call TRBJ1-2, with TRBD1 identical over 8 bases. The CDR3 totals 17 residues. Trimming cost V 6 bases and J 8 bases; bases outside gene matches: 20. Germline values: CDR1 MDHEN, CDR2 SYDVKM. The CDR3, as DNA: TGTGCCAGCAGCCGACTCATCTCAGGGGGCGCTCCCTTAGGCTACACCTTC. Protein product: CASSRLISGGAPLGYTF.

V and J are TRBV12-3 or TRBV12-4 and TRBJ2-2; 12 bases are shared with TRBD2. V trimming: 3 bases; J trimming: 4 bases; junction bases outside the gene matches: 12. The CDR3 has 19 amino acids. The CDR3 reads CASSFSPGTSGPLTGELFF. DNA of the CDR3: TGTGCCAGCAGTTTTTCTCCCGGGACTAGCGGGCCTCTCACCGGGGAGCTGTTTTTT.

The chain recombines TRBV19 with TRBJ1-1; possible D gene TRBD1, 5 bases. The germline V gene has CDR1 LNHDA and CDR2 SQIVND (reference sequence). The germline V and J ends were trimmed by 3 bases and 3 bases, with 11 bases remaining between them. The CDR3 is 14 residues long. The CDR3 loop reads CASSMMGQDTEAFF. CDR3 nucleotides: TGTGCCAGTAGTATGATGGGGCAGGACACTGAAGCTTTCTTT.

At least ten counts were recorded for this clonotype. The rearrangement uses TRBV5-5 and TRBJ1-1, with D hard to call. Per germline, CDR1 SGHKS and CDR2 YYEKEE (reference sequence). The CDR3 contains 14 residues. Trimming removed 6 bases from V and 6 bases from J, with 18 bases in between. The CDR3 sequence is CASTTTPWSAEAFF. The CDR3 DNA follows: TGTGCCAGCACCACAACACCCTGGAGCGCTGAAGCTTTCTTT. The whole variable domain, filled in from reference TRBV5-5 and TRBJ1-1, reads DAGVTQSPTHLIKTRGQQVTLRCSPISGHKSVSWYQQVLGQGPQFIFQYYEKEERGRGNFPDRFSARQFPNYSSELNVNALLLGDSALYLCASTTTPWSAEAFFGQGTRLTVV.

The chain joins TRBV7-3 to TRBJ2-2; either TRBD1 or TRBD2 may supply D (6 bases each). The germline gives CDR1 SGHTA, CDR2 FQGTGA. The CDR3 has 18 amino acids. The ends were cut back, 0 bases at V and 1 base at J, with 15 bases in the middle. The CDR3 loop is CASSLTAEGGLNTGELFF. CDR3 nucleotides: TGTGCCAGCAGCTTAACGGCGGAGGGGGGACTGAACACCGGGGAGCTGTTTTTT.

This clonotype was counted at least ten times. This chain joins TRBV7-2 and TRBJ1-1, with D unclear. The CDR3 is made up of 16 amino acids. The V gene lost 2 bases and the J gene lost 2 bases, with 15 bases spanning the gap. Germline-derived CDR1 and CDR2 are SGHTA and FQGNSA. The CDR3 bases are TGTGCCAGCAGCTTAAGGGTAGTGGGCCCTAACACTGAAGCTTTCTTT. This sequence encodes CASSLRVVGPNTEAFF.

V gene TRBV9 combines with J gene TRBJ1-1; weak D call: TRBD1 (6 bases). The CDR3 has 13 amino acids. The germline V gene encodes CDR1 SGDLS and CDR2 YYNGEE. The V and J ends lost 0 bases and 6 bases respectively, with 9 bases between them. The CDR3 region is CASSVDEGAEAFF. The CDR3 DNA reads TGTGCCAGCAGCGTAGACGAGGGGGCTGAAGCTTTCTTT.

This clonotype was recorded many times. DNA for the CDR3: TGTGCCATCAGTGAAGGTTTCTCTGGAAACACCATATATTTT. Its protein is CAISEGFSGNTIYF. The chain recombines TRBV10-3 with TRBJ1-3, with no clear D. V lost 3 bases to trimming and J lost 0 bases, with 6 bases between them. There are 14 residues in the CDR3. Germline CDR1 is ENHRY and CDR2 is SYGVKD.